This T cell receptor (beta chain) was recorded in a study of graft-versus-host responses after intestinal transplantation. Looking at the study overall: Multivisceral, liver-intestinal, or isolated intestinal transplants were given to recipients. Recipients across the board were started on anti-thymocyte globulin induction, then kept on tacrolimus and steroids for roughly 3 years.

Researchers processed graft tissue to release intraepithelial and lamina propria lymphocytes. Assay used: immunoSEQ multiplex PCR; TCRdb lists only in-frame clones, some missing. The profile shows about 15,000 clones, around three fifths of them singletons. V was trimmed by 3 bases and J by 1 base, leaving 12 bases between them. The germline CDR1 and CDR2 sequences are MNHEY and SMNVEV (reference sequence). The CDR3 is 16 residues long. Findings and limits, study-wide: Researchers found GvH clones in recipient marrow, and some showed up first in ileum or blood. Where graft-donor T cell macrochimerism was present, patients had high graft-versus-host to host-versus-graft clonal ratios in allografts.

By sample share, this clone is large (0.1 to 1%). The antigen is unknown. The J gene is TRBJ1-4, the V gene TRBV27, with D possibly TRBD1 on 6 matching bases. The sequences come from ileum tissue, collected 524 days after transplant. The clonotype comes from a human patient who received an intestinal transplant, so some T cells may come from the graft donor. In DNA form, the CDR3 reads TGTGCCAGCAGTTTGGAGGGAGGGGGAACTAATGAAAAACTGTTTTTT. Translated: CASSLEGGGTNEKLFF.